This is a list of T cell receptor beta chains from one sample in a study of human T cells and chemical hapten exposure. TCRdb fed the RACE reads into MiXCR, producing one record per CDR3 protein. The data hold approximately 81,000 distinct CDR3 sequences, with over 6.5% observed a single time. The material sequenced was whole blood. The origin of the receptors is a male donor in good health. Some clones in this sample may be carry-over from other donors' samples. Each CDR3 is given with its conserved first and last residue. D genes are given only for firm matches. Clone size is given for some rows only: seen once, a few or many times, or a class if the clone is expanded.

d_call clone_size j_call v_call cdr3_nt cdr3_aa
- - TRBJ2-6 TRBV18 TGTGCCAGCTCACCACCTGTAATATCTGGGGCCAACGTCCTGACTTTC CASSPPVISGANVLTF
- few TRBJ2-1 TRBV4-1 TGCGCCAGCAGCCAAGATCGGGGGAGCTCCTACAATGAGCAGTTCTTC CASSQDRGSSYNEQFF
- few TRBJ2-1 TRBV5-1 TGCGCCAGCAGAGGGCCCGGCAACTTCTCCTACAATGAGCAGTTCTTC CASRGPGNFSYNEQFF
- few TRBJ2-3 TRBV18 TGTGCCAGCTCACCCCTTAGCGTCACAGATACGCAGTATTTT CASSPLSVTDTQYF
TRBD1 few TRBJ2-5 TRBV5-6 TGTGCCAGCAGCAGGGGGCACAGGGTCATTGGGGAGACCCAGTACTTC CASSRGHRVIGETQYF
- many TRBJ2-3 TRBV12-3/TRBV12-4 TGTGCCAGCAGTTTCTTCAACGCTGGCACAGATACGCAGTATTTT CASSFFNAGTDTQYF
- few TRBJ2-2 TRBV10-3 TGTGCCATCAGTGAGTCGATTGCTTCTCTGGCGAACACCGGGGAGCTGTTTTTT CAISESIASLANTGELFF
- many TRBJ1-1 TRBV21-1 TGTGCCAGCCCCCCTGAGGGCTGCACTGAAGCTTTCTTT CASPPEGCTEAFF
- few TRBJ2-3 TRBV7-2 TGTGCCAGCAGCGCCGGTATGAGGGGCGGCACAGATACGCAGTATTTT CASSAGMRGGTDTQYF
- many TRBJ2-7 TRBV20-1 TGCAGTGCTGAACAGGGATACGAGCAGTACTTC CSAEQGYEQYF
- few TRBJ2-7 TRBV5-1 TGCGCCAGCAGCCCCGGGACTGTAGACGAGCAGTACTTC CASSPGTVDEQYF
TRBD1 - TRBJ2-5 TRBV12-3/TRBV12-4 TGTGCCAGCAGTTCCGGGACAGGCCGGGAGACCCAGTACTTC CASSSGTGRETQYF
TRBD2 many TRBJ2-7 TRBV11-2 TGTGCCAGCAGCTCTGGACTAGCCTACGAGCAGTACTTC CASSSGLAYEQYF
- many TRBJ2-7 TRBV10-3 TGTGCCATTGGTCCCGGGACAAGAGGATACGAGCAGTACTTC CAIGPGTRGYEQYF
- - TRBJ2-7 TRBV6-1 TGTGCCAGCAGTGAATATGGAGGGTCCTCCTACGAGCAGTACTTC CASSEYGGSSYEQYF
- - TRBJ2-7 TRBV29-1 TGCAGCGTGACCCGGGACGGTAGCTCCTACGAGCAGTACTTC CSVTRDGSSYEQYF
TRBD2 many TRBJ2-7 TRBV6-5 TGTGCCAGCAGTTACTCCGGGGGGAAGAACGAGCAGTACTTC CASSYSGGKNEQYF
TRBD1 - TRBJ1-4 TRBV6-2/TRBV6-3 TGTGCCAGCAACTCCGGGACAGACGGCGTGGAGGAAGTGTTTTTT CASNSGTDGVEEVFF
- - TRBJ1-5 TRBV5-5 TGTGCCAGCAGCCGAGGGCCCAACGGGGACCAGCCCCAGCATTTT CASSRGPNGDQPQHF
TRBD2 few TRBJ2-1 TRBV25-1 TGTGCCAGCAGTGGAAGGACTAGCTACAATGAGCAGTTCTTC CASSGRTSYNEQFF
- many TRBJ2-3 TRBV3-1 TGTGCCAGCAGCCAAGAACTCCCAGATACGCAGTATTTT CASSQELPDTQYF
- many TRBJ1-1 TRBV18 TGTGCCAGCTCACCTATGAACACTGAAGCTTTCTTT CASSPMNTEAFF
- few TRBJ1-5 TRBV5-1 TGCGCCAGCAGCTTGGACGTGGGGGAAGGTCAGCCCCAGCATTTT CASSLDVGEGQPQHF
TRBD2 few TRBJ2-5 TRBV6-6 TGTGCCAGCAGTAACCCAGGGACTAGCGGGAAAGAGACCCAGTACTTC CASSNPGTSGKETQYF
TRBD2 many TRBJ2-3 TRBV9 TGTGCCAGCAGCTTCGGACTAGCGGGAGGATCGGATACGCAGTATTTT CASSFGLAGGSDTQYF
- many TRBJ1-5 TRBV29-1 TGCAGCGTTTGGGATAGGGATAGCAATCAGCCCCAGCATTTT CSVWDRDSNQPQHF